This T cell receptor (beta chain) stems from a study of T cell responses to AZD1222 COVID-19 vaccine. Whole-study context: Pooled in the analysis were second doses at about 4 or about 12 weeks. Findings and caveats of the study: Spike-specific TCRs gained breadth and depth after people received two AZD1222 doses.

The CDR3 is made up of 15 amino acids. Trimming shortened V by 0 bases and J by 1 base, and 10 bases separated the two germline ends. The germline V gene encodes CDR1 SGHKS and CDR2 YYEKEE (reference sequence). As concerns this clone: The antigen remains undetermined.

Assay used: immunoSEQ multiplex PCR; TCRdb lists only in-frame clones, some missing. The profile shows just over 95,000 clones, less than 90% of them singletons. The sequence came from an adult in good health. The sample here was peripheral blood, taken on day 0 of AZD1222 vaccination. J is TRBJ1-2 and V is TRBV5-5; D gene uncertain. CDR3 in amino acids: CASSLDARGNYGYTF. The CDR3 bases are TGTGCCAGCAGCTTGGACGCGCGAGGTAACTATGGCTACACCTTC. Based on the CDR3 plus reference TRBV5-5 and TRBJ1-2, the full variable domain is DAGVTQSPTHLIKTRGQQVTLRCSPISGHKSVSWYQQVLGQGPQFIFQYYEKEERGRGNFPDRFSARQFPNYSSELNVNALLLGDSALYLCASSLDARGNYGYTFGSGTRLTVV.